This T cell receptor (beta chain) was documented in a study of regulatory T cells in long-lasting Graves disease. Time point denoted: newly diagnosed GD, antithyroid drugs for less than 3 months. The TCR library was prepared using RNA isolated from PBMCs. CDR1 is MDHEN and CDR2 is SYDVKM in the germline V gene. The CDR3 consists of 14 residues. V was cut by 3 bases and J by 0 bases, with 7 bases left in between. The TCR beta library used iRepertoire HTBI primers with Arm-PCR amplification of CDR3. TCRdb ran MiXCR on the multiplex PCR reads and lists one entry per CDR3 protein. This repertoire shows approximately 490,000 distinct CDR3 sequences, 15% to 20% found once; its top ten account for 10% to 15%. This clonotype was picked up many times. Separately, the same data were catalogued under a study of T cells in Graves' hyperthyroidism and ophthalmopathy.

The chain joins TRBV28 to TRBJ2-3; either TRBD1 or TRBD2 may supply D (5 bases each). The sequenced sample was peripheral blood mononuclear cells (PBMCs), obtained at new diagnosis, from a patient treated with antithyroid drugs. This receptor was obtained from a man aged 40-55 years with Graves disease. The CDR3 nucleotides are TGTGCCAGCAGTTTTGGGACGAGCACAGATACGCAGTATTTT. Protein sequence: CASSFGTSTDTQYF.